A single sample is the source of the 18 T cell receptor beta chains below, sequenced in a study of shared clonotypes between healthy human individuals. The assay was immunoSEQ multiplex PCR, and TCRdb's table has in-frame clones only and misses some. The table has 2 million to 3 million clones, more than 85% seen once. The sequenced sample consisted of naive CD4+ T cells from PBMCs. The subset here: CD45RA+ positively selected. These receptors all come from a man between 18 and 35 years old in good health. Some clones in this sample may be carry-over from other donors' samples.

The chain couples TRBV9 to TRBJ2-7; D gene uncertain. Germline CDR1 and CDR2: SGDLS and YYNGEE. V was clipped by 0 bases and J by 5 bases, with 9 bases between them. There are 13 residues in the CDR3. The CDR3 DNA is TGTGCCAGCAGCGTAGCTTATGAAAACGAGCAGTACTTC. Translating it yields CASSVAYENEQYF.

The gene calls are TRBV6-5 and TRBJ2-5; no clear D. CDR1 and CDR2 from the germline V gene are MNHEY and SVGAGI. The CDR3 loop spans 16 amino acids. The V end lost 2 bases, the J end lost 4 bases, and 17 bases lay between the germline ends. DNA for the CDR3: TGTGCCAGCAGTTACGGTTTAAATGAGAAAAGAGAGACCCAGTACTTC. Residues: CASSYGLNEKRETQYF.

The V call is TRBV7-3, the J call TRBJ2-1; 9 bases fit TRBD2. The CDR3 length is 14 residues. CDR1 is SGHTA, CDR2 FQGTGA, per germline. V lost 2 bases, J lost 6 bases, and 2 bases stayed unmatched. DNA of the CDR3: TGTGCCAGCAGCTTAGCGGGAGGGCGCAATGAGCAGTTCTTC. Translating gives CASSLAGGRNEQFF.

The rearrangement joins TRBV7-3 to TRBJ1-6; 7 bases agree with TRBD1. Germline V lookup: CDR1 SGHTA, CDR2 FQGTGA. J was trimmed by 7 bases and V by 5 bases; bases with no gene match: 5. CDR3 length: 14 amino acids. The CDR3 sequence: CASSAGQMNSPLHF. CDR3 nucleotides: TGTGCCAGCAGCGCGGGACAGATGAATTCACCCCTCCACTTT.

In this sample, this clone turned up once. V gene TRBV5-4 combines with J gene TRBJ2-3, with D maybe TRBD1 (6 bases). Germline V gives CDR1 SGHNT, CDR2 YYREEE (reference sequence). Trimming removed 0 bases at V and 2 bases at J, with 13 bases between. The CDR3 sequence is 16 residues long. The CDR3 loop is CASSLVVGQLTDTQYF. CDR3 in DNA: TGTGCCAGCAGCTTGGTAGTCGGACAGCTCACAGATACGCAGTATTTT.

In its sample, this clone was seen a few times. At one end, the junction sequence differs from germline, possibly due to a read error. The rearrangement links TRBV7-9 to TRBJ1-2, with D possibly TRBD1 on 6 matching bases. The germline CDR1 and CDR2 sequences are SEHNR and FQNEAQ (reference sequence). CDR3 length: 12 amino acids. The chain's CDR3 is CASSSEVTGPAF. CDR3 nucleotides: TGTGCCAGCAGCTCGGAAGTAACAGGGCCCGCCTTC.

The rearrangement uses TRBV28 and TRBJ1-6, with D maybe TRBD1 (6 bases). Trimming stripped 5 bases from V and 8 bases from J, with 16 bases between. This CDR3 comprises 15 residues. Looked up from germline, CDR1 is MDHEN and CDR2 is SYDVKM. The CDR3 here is CASSPPGHSYSPLHF. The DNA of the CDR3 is TGTGCCAGCAGTCCCCCGGGACATTCATATTCACCCCTCCACTTT. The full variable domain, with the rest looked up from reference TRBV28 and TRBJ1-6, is DVKVTQSSRYLVKRTGEKVFLECVQDMDHENMFWYRQDPGLGLRLIYFSYDVKMKEKGDIPEGYSVSREKKERFSLILESASTNQTSMYLCASSPPGHSYSPLHFGNGTRLTVT.

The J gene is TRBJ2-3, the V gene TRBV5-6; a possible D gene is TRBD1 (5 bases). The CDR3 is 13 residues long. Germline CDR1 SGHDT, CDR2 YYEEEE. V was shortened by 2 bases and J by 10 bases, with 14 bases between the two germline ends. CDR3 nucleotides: TGTGCCAGCAGCTTTCGCTATGTAGGGGCGCAGTATTTT. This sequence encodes CASSFRYVGAQYF.

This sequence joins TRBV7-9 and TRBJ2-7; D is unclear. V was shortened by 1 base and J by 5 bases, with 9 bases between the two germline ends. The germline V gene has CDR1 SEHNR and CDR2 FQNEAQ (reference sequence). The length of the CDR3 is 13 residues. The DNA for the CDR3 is TGTGCCAGCAGCTTAGAGGTCGGTCACGAGCAGTACTTC. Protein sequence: CASSLEVGHEQYF.

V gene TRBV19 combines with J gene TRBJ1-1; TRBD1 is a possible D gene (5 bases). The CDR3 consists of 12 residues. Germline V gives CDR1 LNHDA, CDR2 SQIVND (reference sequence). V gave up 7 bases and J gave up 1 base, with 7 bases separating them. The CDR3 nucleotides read TGTGCCAGTAAGGGGACGAACACTGAAGCTTTCTTT. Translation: CASKGTNTEAFF.

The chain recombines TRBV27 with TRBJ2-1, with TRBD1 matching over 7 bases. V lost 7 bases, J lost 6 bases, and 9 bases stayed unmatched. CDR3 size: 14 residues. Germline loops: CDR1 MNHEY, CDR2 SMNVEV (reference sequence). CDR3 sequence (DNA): TGTGCCAGCACCAGTTTAGCAGGGGGCAATGAGCAGTTCTTC. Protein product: CASTSLAGGNEQFF.

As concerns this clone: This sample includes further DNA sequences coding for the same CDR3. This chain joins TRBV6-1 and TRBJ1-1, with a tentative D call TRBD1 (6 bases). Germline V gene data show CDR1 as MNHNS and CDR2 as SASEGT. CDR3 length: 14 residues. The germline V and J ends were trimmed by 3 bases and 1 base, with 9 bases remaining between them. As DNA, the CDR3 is TGTGCCAGCAGTGACCGGGGGCGGAACACTGAAGCTTTCTTT. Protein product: CASSDRGRNTEAFF.

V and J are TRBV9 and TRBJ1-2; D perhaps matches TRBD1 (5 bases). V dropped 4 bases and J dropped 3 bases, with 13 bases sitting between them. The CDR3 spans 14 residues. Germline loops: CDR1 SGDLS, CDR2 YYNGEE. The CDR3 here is CASSPGGTYYGYTF. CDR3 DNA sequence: TGTGCCAGCAGCCCGGGGGGGACTTACTATGGCTACACCTTC.

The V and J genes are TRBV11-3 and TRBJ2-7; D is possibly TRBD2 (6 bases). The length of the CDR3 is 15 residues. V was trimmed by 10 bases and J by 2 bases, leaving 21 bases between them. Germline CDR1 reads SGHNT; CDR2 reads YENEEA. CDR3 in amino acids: CATPKRRGRTYEQYF. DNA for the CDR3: TGTGCCACCCCGAAACGGAGGGGACGGACCTACGAGCAGTACTTC.

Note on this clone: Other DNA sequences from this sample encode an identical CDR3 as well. The CDR3 here is CASSYDRDSYEQYF. In DNA, the CDR3 is TGTGCCAGCAGTTACGACAGGGATTCCTACGAGCAGTACTTC. The chain carries TRBV6-5 and TRBJ2-7, with 7 nucleotides matching TRBD1. CDR1 and CDR2 from the germline V gene are MNHEY and SVGAGI. The CDR3 extends over 14 amino acids. V gave up 2 bases and J gave up 1 base; unmatched junction bases: 2.

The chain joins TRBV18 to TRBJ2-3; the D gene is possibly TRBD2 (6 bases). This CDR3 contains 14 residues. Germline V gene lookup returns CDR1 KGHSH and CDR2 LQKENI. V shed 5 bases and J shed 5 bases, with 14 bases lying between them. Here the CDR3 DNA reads TGTGCCAGCTCAAAGACGGGAGTAGAAGATACGCAGTATTTT. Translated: CASSKTGVEDTQYF.

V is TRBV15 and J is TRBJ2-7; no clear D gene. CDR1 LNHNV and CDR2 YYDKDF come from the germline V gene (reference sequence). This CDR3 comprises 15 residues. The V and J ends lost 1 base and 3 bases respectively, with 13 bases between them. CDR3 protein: CATSRVGNSGYEQYF. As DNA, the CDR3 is TGTGCCACCAGCAGAGTTGGCAACTCGGGCTACGAGCAGTACTTC.

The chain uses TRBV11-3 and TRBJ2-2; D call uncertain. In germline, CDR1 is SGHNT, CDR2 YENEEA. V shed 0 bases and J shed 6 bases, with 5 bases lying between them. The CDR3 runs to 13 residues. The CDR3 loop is CASSLEGPGELFF. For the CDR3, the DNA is TGTGCCAGCAGCTTAGAGGGCCCCGGGGAGCTGTTTTTT.